Given below is one T cell receptor beta chain in context. This entry is derived from a study of blood T cell repertoires in COVID-19. The CDR3 is 12 residues long. Germline assignment: CDR1 MNHNY and CDR2 SVGAGI (reference sequence). V was pared by 5 bases and J by 5 bases, with 6 bases between. Profiling relied on immunoSEQ multiplex PCR, and the TCRdb table lists in-frame clones only, not all of them. The sample carries around 370,000 clones, around 91% recorded once. This sequence originates from a woman aged 18-29 years who had recovered from COVID-19. Sample: peripheral blood. The rearrangement uses TRBV6-6 and TRBJ2-2; no reliable D call. CDR3 protein: CASSPGTGELFF. The CDR3, as DNA: TGTGCCAGCAGTCCCGGGACCGGGGAGCTGTTTTTT.